This is a list of T cell receptor beta chains from one sample in a study of blood T cells in healthy people across ages. TCRdb re-called the 5' RACE reads with MiXCR, one entry per CDR3 protein. The sample has around 1,600,000 distinct CDR3 sequences, approximately 43% seen once. Input material: blood. The origin of the receptors is a woman younger than 30 in good health. Each CDR3 is given with its conserved first and last residue. A D gene is named only where the DNA matches it firmly. Rows give clone size only sometimes, using once, few, many, or a class for an expanded clone.

v_call: TRBV11-2
d_call: NA
clone_size: NA
j_call: TRBJ1-4
cdr3_nt: TGTGCCAGCAGCCCCGACCGGGCTTCTGAAAAACTGTTTTTT
cdr3_aa: CASSPDRASEKLFF

v_call: TRBV20-1
d_call: NA
clone_size: few
j_call: TRBJ2-1
cdr3_nt: TGCAGTGCCGCAGGTTTTAATCGGTACAATGAGCAGTTCTTC
cdr3_aa: CSAAGFNRYNEQFF

v_call: TRBV7-2
d_call: NA
clone_size: NA
j_call: TRBJ2-1
cdr3_nt: TGTGCCAGCAGCCAGGACAGACCGACCTACAATGAGCAGTTCTTC
cdr3_aa: CASSQDRPTYNEQFF

v_call: TRBV2
d_call: NA
clone_size: NA
j_call: TRBJ1-2
cdr3_nt: TGTGCCAGCAGTGTAACGGCGGATGGCTACACCTTC
cdr3_aa: CASSVTADGYTF

v_call: TRBV20-1
d_call: NA
clone_size: NA
j_call: TRBJ1-3
cdr3_nt: TGCAGTGCTAGAGATAGACACGGAGCCTCTGGAAACACCATATATTTT
cdr3_aa: CSARDRHGASGNTIYF

v_call: TRBV7-2
d_call: NA
clone_size: NA
j_call: TRBJ2-3
cdr3_nt: TGTGCCAGCAGCCAGCGGACTTTAGGATTGAGCACAGATACGCAGTATTTT
cdr3_aa: CASSQRTLGLSTDTQYF

v_call: TRBV28
d_call: NA
clone_size: few
j_call: TRBJ1-1
cdr3_nt: TGTGCCAGCAGAGGACACCGAACGAACACTGAAGCTTTCTTT
cdr3_aa: CASRGHRTNTEAFF

v_call: TRBV14
d_call: NA
clone_size: NA
j_call: TRBJ2-7
cdr3_nt: TGTGCCAGCAGCCAAACCCGGAGTTCGCACGAGCAGTACTTC
cdr3_aa: CASSQTRSSHEQYF

v_call: TRBV7-9
d_call: NA
clone_size: NA
j_call: TRBJ1-1
cdr3_nt: TGTGCCAGCAGCTCTACAGCCCAGGGAAACACTGAAGCTTTCTTT
cdr3_aa: CASSSTAQGNTEAFF

v_call: TRBV20-1
d_call: TRBD2
clone_size: NA
j_call: TRBJ2-5
cdr3_nt: TGCAGTGCTAGTAATACGGGGGGGCAAGAGACCCAGTACTTC
cdr3_aa: CSASNTGGQETQYF

v_call: TRBV7-9
d_call: TRBD2
clone_size: NA
j_call: TRBJ2-3
cdr3_nt: TGTGCCAGCAGCTTTTCGCGGGGGGGCTGGGATACGCAGTATTTT
cdr3_aa: CASSFSRGGWDTQYF

v_call: TRBV7-9
d_call: NA
clone_size: few
j_call: TRBJ2-1
cdr3_nt: TGTGCCAGCAGCTTTGGGACGGCGCCACGGTTATACAATGAGCAGTTCTTC
cdr3_aa: CASSFGTAPRLYNEQFF

v_call: TRBV7-8
d_call: NA
clone_size: many
j_call: TRBJ2-6
cdr3_nt: TGTGCCAGCAGCTCCGGACAGTCTGGGGCCAACGTCCTGACTTTC
cdr3_aa: CASSSGQSGANVLTF

v_call: TRBV12-3/TRBV12-4
d_call: TRBD2
clone_size: NA
j_call: TRBJ2-1
cdr3_nt: TGTGCCAGCAGTTTTTTCCGGGACACCCTAGCGGGAGTCTACAATGAGCAGTTCTTC
cdr3_aa: CASSFFRDTLAGVYNEQFF

v_call: TRBV9
d_call: TRBD1
clone_size: NA
j_call: TRBJ2-7
cdr3_nt: TGTGCCAGCAGCCCCCTGGGGACAGGGCCTTACAATGAGCAGTACTTC
cdr3_aa: CASSPLGTGPYNEQYF

v_call: TRBV7-2
d_call: NA
clone_size: few
j_call: TRBJ2-1
cdr3_nt: TGTGCCAGCAGCTCCGACGGAGCGCCTTCGGCGTACAATGAGCAGTTCTTC
cdr3_aa: CASSSDGAPSAYNEQFF

v_call: TRBV6-2/TRBV6-3
d_call: TRBD2
clone_size: few
j_call: TRBJ2-1
cdr3_nt: TGTGCCAGCAGTTTCGCTGGACTAGCGGGGATCAATGAGCAGTTCTTC
cdr3_aa: CASSFAGLAGINEQFF